This T cell receptor (beta chain) was identified during a study of T cells after yellow fever vaccination. Turning to the study itself: Fractions with few cells were prepared using SMART-Seq v4 Ultra Low Input.

This clonotype was observed at least ten times. The ends lost 10 bases at V and 5 bases at J; junction bases unmatched: 5. The CDR3 is 13 residues long. The germline CDR1 and CDR2 sequences are ENHRY and SYGVKD. TCRdb recomputed calls from the 5' RACE reads with MiXCR, one row per CDR3 protein. The sample lists under 400,000 distinct CDR3 sequences; around 10% were seen once. Sequenced here: PBMCs, sampled on the day of the first yellow fever vaccination. The chain combines TRBV10-3 with TRBJ2-3, with 11 positions matching TRBD2. The source is a young man who received the YFV17D yellow fever vaccine. The CDR3 DNA follows: TGTGCCAGTGGACTAGCGGGCGAAGATACGCAGTATTTT. This sequence encodes CASGLAGEDTQYF.